This T cell receptor beta chain was observed in a study of Ad26.COV2.S vaccination and SARS-CoV-2 variants. About the research overall: The study gave Ad26.COV2.S intramuscularly, once or twice 56 days apart. Study-level points and caveats: CD8+ and CD4+ T cells specific for spike reportedly responded with substantial breadth after vaccination.

Clones were read by immunoSEQ multiplex PCR, and TCRdb kept only the in-frame ones, dropping some. The sample contains 450,000 to 550,000 clones, 89% of which appear only once. Treatment: 19 received Ad26.COV2.S at low or high dose, single or two shots; about 5 received placebo; per-sample allocation not given. The samples date from day 63 after the first vaccine or placebo injection. Vaccination used an Ad26 vector expressing Wuhan-strain SARS-CoV-2 spike. V gave up 4 bases and J gave up 7 bases; unmatched junction bases: 12. Per the germline V gene, CDR1 is SGDLS and CDR2 is YYNGEE. CDR3 length: 15 amino acids. Comment on this clone: What it recognizes is unknown.

This clonotype was sampled from a person aged 18-60 years who received the Ad26.COV2.S COVID-19 vaccine or a placebo. The V gene is TRBV9, the J gene TRBJ2-7, with 9 positions matching TRBD2. The sequenced sample was peripheral blood, obtained in a trial of Ad26.COV2.S vaccine versus placebo. DNA for the CDR3: TGTGCCAGCAGCTTGCGGGAGGGCCTAAATGGGGAGCAGTACTTC. Protein product: CASSLREGLNGEQYF.